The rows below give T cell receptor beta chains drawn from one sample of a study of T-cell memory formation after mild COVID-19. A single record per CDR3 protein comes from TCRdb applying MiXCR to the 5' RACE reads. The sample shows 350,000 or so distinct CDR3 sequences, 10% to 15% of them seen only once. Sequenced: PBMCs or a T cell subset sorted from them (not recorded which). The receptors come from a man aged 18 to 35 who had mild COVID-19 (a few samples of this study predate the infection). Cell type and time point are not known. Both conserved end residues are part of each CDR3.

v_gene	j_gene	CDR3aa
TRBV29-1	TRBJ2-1	CSGTFGGSYNEQFF
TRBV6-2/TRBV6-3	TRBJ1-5	CASSWGQRLGQPQHF
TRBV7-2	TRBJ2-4	CASSFRAGDIQYF
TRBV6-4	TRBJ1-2	CASSSTGRSGYTF
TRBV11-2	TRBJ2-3	CASSGPFGTDTQYF
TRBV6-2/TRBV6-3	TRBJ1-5	CASSDPGQALPNQPQHF
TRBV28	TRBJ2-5	CASSFRGLWETQYF
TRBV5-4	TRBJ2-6	CASSLEVYGANVLTF
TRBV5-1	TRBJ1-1	CASRSESNTEAFF
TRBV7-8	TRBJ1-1	CASSSALAFEAGGLNTEAFF
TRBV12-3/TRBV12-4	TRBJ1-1	CASSKNPGDTEAFF
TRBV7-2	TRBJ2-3	CASSMAVDTQYF
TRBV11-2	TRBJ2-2	CASRQEGNTGELFF
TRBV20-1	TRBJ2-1	CSATLLAGGYNEQFF
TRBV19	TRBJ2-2	CASSSAGENTGELFF
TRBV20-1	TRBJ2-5	CSARRDRTSAGNGTQYF
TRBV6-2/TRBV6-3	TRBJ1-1	CASNQRGHPNTEAFF
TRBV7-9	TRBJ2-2	CASSWHVPGTGELFF
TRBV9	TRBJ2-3	CASSVGGRITDTQYF
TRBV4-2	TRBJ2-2	CASSPAVAGELFF
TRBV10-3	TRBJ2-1	CAMGLGDPNEQFF
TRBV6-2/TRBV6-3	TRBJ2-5	CASRLTRRETQYF
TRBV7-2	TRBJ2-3	CASSWARGGPDTQYF
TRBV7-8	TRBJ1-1	CASTGQQGTEAFF
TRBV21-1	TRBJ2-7	CASSTGQGWYSYEQYF
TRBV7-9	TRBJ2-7	CASSLDTYEQYF